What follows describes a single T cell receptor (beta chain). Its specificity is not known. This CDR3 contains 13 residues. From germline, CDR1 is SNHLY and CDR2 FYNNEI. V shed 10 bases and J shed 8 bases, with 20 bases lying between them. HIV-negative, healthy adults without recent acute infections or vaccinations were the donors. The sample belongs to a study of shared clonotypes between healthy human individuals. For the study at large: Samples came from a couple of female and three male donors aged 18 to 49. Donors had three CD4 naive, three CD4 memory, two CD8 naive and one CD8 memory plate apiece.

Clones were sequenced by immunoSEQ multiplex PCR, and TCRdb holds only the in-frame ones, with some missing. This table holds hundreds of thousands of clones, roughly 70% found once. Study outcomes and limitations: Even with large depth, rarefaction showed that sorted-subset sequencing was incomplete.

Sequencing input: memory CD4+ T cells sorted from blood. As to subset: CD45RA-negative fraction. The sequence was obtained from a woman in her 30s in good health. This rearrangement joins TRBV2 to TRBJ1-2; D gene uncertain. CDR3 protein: CATTGMAHYGYTF. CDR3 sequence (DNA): TGTGCCACCACCGGGATGGCGCATTACGGCTACACCTTC.